The entry below gives a single T cell receptor (beta chain) sequence along with its context. What it recognizes is unknown. At one end the junction does not follow the germline gene, possibly because of a read error. The data were taken from a study of cytomegalovirus exposure and HLA in healthy donors. The CDR3 covers 13 residues. The germline V gene encodes CDR1 SGHVS and CDR2 FQNEAQ. Study-level results: Cytomegalovirus-associated status was assigned to roughly 160 TCR beta chains. In vitro, three CMV-associated chains proved specific for CMV antigens.

Primers for the PCR totalled 60 Vbeta and 13 Jbeta. Produced via immunoSEQ multiplex PCR; TCRdb's table is partial and in-frame only. The repertoire has about 96,000 clones, around 74% of them found once; the top ten carry roughly an eighth. The source of this sequence is a woman aged 70-85 years in good health and CMV-seropositive. V is TRBV7-8 and J is TRBJ1-5, with 7 bases fitting TRBD1. The specimen sequenced was PBMCs. The CDR3 coding sequence is TGTGCCAGCAGCTTAGGAATAGGGACAGCGTTTCGGTTT. It is translated as CASSLGIGTAFRF.